A single sample is the source of the 23 T cell receptor beta chains below, sequenced in a study of OX40 agonist ivuxolimab in advanced cancers. Using immunoSEQ multiplex PCR, the repertoire was profiled, and TCRdb retains in-frame clones only, with some absent. The sample contains 75,000 to 90,000 clones, approximately 85% of which appear only once. Sequenced material: CD4+ or CD8+ T cells sorted from blood, taken in a trial of the OX40 agonist ivuxolimab. The receptors were sampled from an adult with an advanced solid tumor such as melanoma, head and neck, liver or kidney cancer.

The rearrangement uses TRBV29-1 and TRBJ2-3, with D unresolved. Germline values: CDR1 SQVTM, CDR2 ANQGSEA. The CDR3 length is 12 residues. V was cut by 0 bases and J by 0 bases, with 1 base left in between. CDR3 amino acids: CSVEESTDTQYF. The CDR3, as DNA: TGCAGCGTTGAAGAGAGCACAGATACGCAGTATTTT.

This rearrangement joins TRBV5-1 to TRBJ2-7, with 11 bases matching TRBD2. CDR3 length: 16 residues. CDR1 and CDR2 (germline): SGHRS, YFSETQ. V was clipped by 4 bases and J by 0 bases; unmatched bases: 6. The CDR3 nucleotides read TGCGCCAGCAGCGGGGGACTAGCGGACCCCTCCTACGAGCAGTACTTC. Translating gives CASSGGLADPSYEQYF.

In its sample, this clone was seen a few times. In the same sample, other DNA sequences code for this CDR3. This sequence joins TRBV11-2 and TRBJ1-2; 7 bases agree with TRBD1. CDR3 length equals 14 residues. With 0 bases clipped from V and 4 bases from J, the junction kept 2 bases outside the gene matches. CDR1 is SGHAT, CDR2 FQNNGV, per germline. CDR3 nucleotides: TGTGCCAGCAGCTTAGAGCCAGGGGGCTATGGCTACACCTTC. It codes for CASSLEPGGYGYTF.

The V and J genes are TRBV28 and TRBJ2-5; 10 nucleotides line up with TRBD2. CDR3 length equals 15 residues. Germline trimming cut 5 bases from V and 4 bases from J; bases unmatched to any gene: 7. CDR1 and CDR2 from the germline V gene are MDHEN and SYDVKM. The CDR3 region has the DNA TGTGCCAGCAGTCCCCGACTAGCGGGCCTAGAGACCCAGTACTTC. Its protein product is CASSPRLAGLETQYF.

The CDR3 bases are TGTGCCTGGAGGACCCCGGGACAGCAAGAGACCCAGTACTTC. This codes for CAWRTPGQQETQYF. The gene calls are TRBV30 and TRBJ2-5, with 7 positions matching TRBD1. V gave up 3 bases and J gave up 2 bases; unmatched junction bases: 6. The CDR3 sequence is 14 residues long. Germline lookup yields CDR1 GTSNPN and CDR2 SVGIG (reference sequence).

The genes are TRBV7-9 and TRBJ2-1; 8 bases fit TRBD1. Germline loops: CDR1 SEHNR, CDR2 FQNEAQ (reference sequence). The CDR3 is 17 amino acids. V trimming: 5 bases; J trimming: 0 bases; junction bases outside the gene matches: 9. CDR3 in amino acids: CASSLGQGQPSYNEQFF. The DNA of the CDR3 is TGTGCCAGCAGCCTCGGACAGGGTCAGCCCTCCTACAATGAGCAGTTCTTC.

The rearrangement uses TRBV19 and TRBJ1-6; a possible D gene is TRBD1 (5 bases). CDR3 length: 14 amino acids. CDR1 and CDR2 from the germline V gene are LNHDA and SQIVND (reference sequence). V gave up 8 bases and J gave up 2 bases, with 10 bases separating them. CDR3 nucleotide sequence: TGTGCCAGTGGGGGAGGGGCCTATAATTCACCCCTCCACTTT. Its protein is CASGGGAYNSPLHF.

The chain employs TRBV7-8 and TRBJ1-5; D is uncertain. The CDR3 spans 15 residues. Germline V gene data show CDR1 as SGHVS and CDR2 as FQNEAQ. V gave up 3 bases and J gave up 3 bases, with 12 bases separating them. The CDR3 sequence is CASSLSDGNNQPQHF. The CDR3 nucleotides are TGTGCCAGCAGCTTGTCGGACGGCAACAATCAGCCCCAGCATTTT.

The chain employs TRBV28 and TRBJ1-2, with D possibly matching TRBD1 (6 bases). Trimming left V 2 bases short and J 7 bases short, with 11 bases between. The CDR3 totals 13 residues. Looked up from germline, CDR1 is MDHEN and CDR2 is SYDVKM. DNA for the CDR3: TGTGCCAGCAGTTTAACAGGGCCTGGTGGCTACACCTTC. This gives the protein CASSLTGPGGYTF.

V gene TRBV6-5 combines with J gene TRBJ2-7, with D possibly TRBD1 on 6 matching bases. Germline V lookup: CDR1 MNHEY, CDR2 SVGAGI. CDR3 length equals 15 residues. V was shortened by 0 bases and J by 4 bases, with 13 bases between the two germline ends. The CDR3 is CASSYSFNRAYEQYF. CDR3 DNA: TGTGCCAGCAGTTACTCGTTTAACAGGGCATACGAGCAGTACTTC.

As DNA, the CDR3 is TGTGCCACCTCCAAAGGGGGCGTAGGGTCAATCGCTGAAGCTTTCTTT. Its translation is CATSKGGVGSIAEAFF. The gene calls are TRBV7-3 and TRBJ1-1, with TRBD1 matching 7 bases. The CDR3 spans 16 residues. Germline lookup yields CDR1 SGHTA and CDR2 FQGTGA. With 10 bases clipped from V and 6 bases from J, the junction kept 20 bases outside the gene matches.

V and J are TRBV6-5 and TRBJ1-2, with D unresolved. There are 12 residues in the CDR3. Trimming shortened V by 6 bases and J by 3 bases, and 8 bases separated the two germline ends. CDR1 is MNHEY, CDR2 SVGAGI, per germline. CDR3 residues: CASSQVDYGYTF. The CDR3 DNA sequence: TGTGCCAGCAGCCAGGTGGACTATGGCTACACCTTC.

This sequence joins TRBV5-4 and TRBJ2-7; tentatively, D is TRBD1 or TRBD2 (5 bases each). V lost 1 base and J lost 4, with 15 bases in between. The CDR3 consists of 15 residues. CDR1 is SGHNT, CDR2 YYREEE, per germline (reference sequence). CDR3 protein: CASSLRSGLNYEQYF. The CDR3 nucleotides are TGTGCCAGCAGCTTGCGATCGGGGCTAAATTACGAGCAGTACTTC.

The gene calls are TRBV5-4 and TRBJ1-1; no reliable D call. The germline gives CDR1 SGHNT, CDR2 YYREEE (reference sequence). The CDR3 sequence is 12 residues long. Trimming removed 9 bases from V and 1 base from J, with 10 bases in between. CDR3 amino acids: CATSRANTEAFF. The CDR3 nucleotides read TGTGCCACCTCCCGGGCGAACACTGAAGCTTTCTTT.

The chain carries TRBV9 and TRBJ1-2; D is ambiguous. Deletions cut 0 bases from V and 2 bases from J, with 14 bases between. From germline, CDR1 is SGDLS and CDR2 YYNGEE. The CDR3 has 16 amino acids. CDR3 in amino acids: CASSVEPFVTNYGYTF. CDR3 in DNA: TGTGCCAGCAGCGTAGAGCCCTTCGTCACCAACTATGGCTACACCTTC.

The rearrangement uses TRBV18 and TRBJ2-7, with 10 nucleotides matching TRBD1. The trim removed 3 bases at V and 5 bases at J, leaving 1 base unmatched. There are 13 residues in the CDR3. Germline CDR1 KGHSH, CDR2 LQKENI. CDR3 DNA: TGTGCCAGCTCACCCGGGACAGGGGACGAGCAGTACTTC. It specifies CASSPGTGDEQYF. Drawing the rest from reference TRBV18 and TRBJ2-7, the complete variable domain is NAGVMQNPRHLVRRRGQEARLRCSPMKGHSHVYWYRQLPEEGLKFMVYLQKENIIDESGMPKERFSAEFPKEGPSILRIQQVVRGDSAAYFCASSPGTGDEQYFGPGTRLTVT.

The rearrangement uses TRBV7-2 and TRBJ2-5, with unresolved D. CDR3 size: 12 residues. Per germline, CDR1 SGHTA and CDR2 FQGNSA. Trimming removed 5 bases from V and 8 bases from J, with 12 bases in between. The CDR3 is CASSLDGSTQYF. CDR3 DNA sequence: TGTGCCAGCAGCCTGGACGGGTCAACCCAGTACTTC.

The genes are TRBV9 and TRBJ1-4; 8 nucleotides align to TRBD1. Germline CDR1 SGDLS, CDR2 YYNGEE. The V and J ends lost 0 bases and 3 bases, in that order; junction bases with no gene match: 4. This CDR3 contains 16 residues. The CDR3 region is CASSVGRGPSNEKLFF. CDR3 nucleotide sequence: TGTGCCAGCAGCGTAGGCAGGGGGCCGTCTAATGAAAAACTGTTTTTT.

The genes are TRBV9 and TRBJ2-2; TRBD1 matches 11 bases. Germline assignment: CDR1 SGDLS and CDR2 YYNGEE. This CDR3 has 16 amino acids. Germline trimming cut 4 bases from V and 4 bases from J; bases unmatched to any gene: 6. The CDR3 region is CASSPWTGGFTGELFF. For the CDR3, the DNA is TGTGCCAGCAGCCCCTGGACAGGGGGCTTCACCGGGGAGCTGTTTTTT. Based on the CDR3 plus reference TRBV9 and TRBJ2-2, the full variable domain is DSGVTQTPKHLITATGQRVTLRCSPRSGDLSVYWYQQSLDQGLQFLIQYYNGEERAKGNILERFSAQQFPDLHSELNLSSLELGDSALYFCASSPWTGGFTGELFFGEGSRLTVL.

The chain combines TRBV6-5 with TRBJ1-1; D possibly corresponds to TRBD1 (5 bases). V shed 6 bases and J shed 2 bases, with 7 bases lying between them. The CDR3 spans 12 residues. CDR1 and CDR2 from the germline V gene are MNHEY and SVGAGI. Here the CDR3 DNA reads TGTGCCAGCAGGCGGACAAACACTGAAGCTTTCTTT. Translation gives CASRRTNTEAFF.

The chain couples TRBV6-5 to TRBJ1-3; D remains unclear. CDR1 is MNHEY, CDR2 SVGAGI, per germline. V shed 7 bases and J shed 0 bases, with 13 bases lying between them. The CDR3 contains 15 residues. The CDR3 is CASKPDAFSGNTIYF. The CDR3 coding sequence is TGTGCCAGCAAACCAGATGCGTTCTCTGGAAACACCATATATTTT.

This rearrangement joins TRBV15 to TRBJ1-4; possibly TRBD1 for D (6 bases). V was shortened by 4 bases and J by 6 bases, with 12 bases between the two germline ends. The CDR3 extends over 14 amino acids. Germline CDR1 reads LNHNV; CDR2 reads YYDKDF (reference sequence). For the CDR3, the DNA is TGTGCCACCAGCATTAGGGGGTGGGATGAAAAACTGTTTTTT. Amino acid sequence: CATSIRGWDEKLFF.

Here the CDR3 DNA reads TGTGCCAGCTCACCCGACAGGGCTGGGGCCAACGTCCTGACTTTC. Residues: CASSPDRAGANVLTF. The chain has TRBV18 and TRBJ2-6; 7 bases align to TRBD1. CDR1 KGHSH and CDR2 LQKENI come from the germline V gene. The CDR3 totals 15 residues. The junction had 1 base not matched to a gene; V was cut back by 3 bases and J by 2 bases.